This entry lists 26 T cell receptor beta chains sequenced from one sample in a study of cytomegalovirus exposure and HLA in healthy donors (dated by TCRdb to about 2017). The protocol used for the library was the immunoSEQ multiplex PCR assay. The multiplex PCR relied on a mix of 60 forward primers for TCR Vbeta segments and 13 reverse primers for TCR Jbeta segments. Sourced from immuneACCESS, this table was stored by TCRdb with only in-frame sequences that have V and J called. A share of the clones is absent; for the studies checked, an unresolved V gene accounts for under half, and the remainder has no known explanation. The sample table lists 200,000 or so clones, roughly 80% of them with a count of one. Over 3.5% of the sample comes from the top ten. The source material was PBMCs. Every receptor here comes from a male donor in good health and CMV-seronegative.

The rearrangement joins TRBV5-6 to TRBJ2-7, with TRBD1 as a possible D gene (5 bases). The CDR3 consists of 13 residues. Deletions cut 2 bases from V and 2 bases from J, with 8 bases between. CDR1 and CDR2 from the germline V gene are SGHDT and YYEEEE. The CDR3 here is CASSFDRTYEQYF. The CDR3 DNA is TGTGCCAGCAGCTTTGACAGAACCTACGAGCAGTACTTC. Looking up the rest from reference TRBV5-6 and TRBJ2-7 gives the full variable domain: DAGVTQSPTHLIKTRGQQVTLRCSPKSGHDTVSWYQQALGQGPQFIFQYYEEEERQRGNFPDRFSGHQFPNYSSELNVNALLLGDSALYLCASSFDRTYEQYFGPGTRLTVT.

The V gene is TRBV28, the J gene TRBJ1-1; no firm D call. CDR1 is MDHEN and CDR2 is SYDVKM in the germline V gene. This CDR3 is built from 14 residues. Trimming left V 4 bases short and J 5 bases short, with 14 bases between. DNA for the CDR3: TGTGCCAGCAGTTGGCTGGGTGTGAGGACTGAAGCTTTCTTT. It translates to CASSWLGVRTEAFF. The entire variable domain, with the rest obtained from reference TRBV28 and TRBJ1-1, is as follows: DVKVTQSSRYLVKRTGEKVFLECVQDMDHENMFWYRQDPGLGLRLIYFSYDVKMKEKGDIPEGYSVSREKKERFSLILESASTNQTSMYLCASSWLGVRTEAFFGQGTRLTVV.

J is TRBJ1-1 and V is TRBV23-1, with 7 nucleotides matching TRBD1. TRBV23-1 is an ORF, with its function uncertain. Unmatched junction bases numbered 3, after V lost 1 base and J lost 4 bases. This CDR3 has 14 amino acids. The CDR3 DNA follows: TGCGCCAGCAGTCAATTGTCAGGGGGCACTGAAGCTTTCTTT. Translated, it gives CASSQLSGGTEAFF.

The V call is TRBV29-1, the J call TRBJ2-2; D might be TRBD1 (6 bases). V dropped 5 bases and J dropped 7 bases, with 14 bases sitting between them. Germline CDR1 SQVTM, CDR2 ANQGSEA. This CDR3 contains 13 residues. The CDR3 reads CSVSSSGVGELFF. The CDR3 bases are TGCAGCGTTTCAAGCTCAGGGGTCGGGGAGCTGTTTTTT.

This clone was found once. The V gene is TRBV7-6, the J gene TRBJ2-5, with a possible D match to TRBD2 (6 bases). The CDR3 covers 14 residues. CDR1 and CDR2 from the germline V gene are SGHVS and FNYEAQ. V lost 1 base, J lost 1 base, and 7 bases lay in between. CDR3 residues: CASSLGGVQETQYF. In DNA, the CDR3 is TGTGCCAGCAGCTTAGGCGGGGTCCAAGAGACCCAGTACTTC.

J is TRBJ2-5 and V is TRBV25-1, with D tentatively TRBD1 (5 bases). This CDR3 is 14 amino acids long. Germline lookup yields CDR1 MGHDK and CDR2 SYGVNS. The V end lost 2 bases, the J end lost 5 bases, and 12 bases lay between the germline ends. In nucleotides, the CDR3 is TGTGCCAGCAGTGAAGACAGATTCAAGGAGACCCAGTACTTC. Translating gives CASSEDRFKETQYF.

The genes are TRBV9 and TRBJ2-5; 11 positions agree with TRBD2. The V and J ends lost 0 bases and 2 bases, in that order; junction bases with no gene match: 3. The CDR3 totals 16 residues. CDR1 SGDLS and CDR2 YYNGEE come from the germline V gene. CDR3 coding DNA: TGTGCCAGCAGCGTAGAACTAGCGGGAGTTCAAGAGACCCAGTACTTC. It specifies CASSVELAGVQETQYF.

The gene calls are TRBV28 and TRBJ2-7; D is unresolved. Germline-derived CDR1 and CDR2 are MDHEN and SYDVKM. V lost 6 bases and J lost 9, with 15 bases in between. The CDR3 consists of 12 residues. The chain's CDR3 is CASSVEFAVQYF. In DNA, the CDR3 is TGTGCCAGCAGCGTAGAATTCGCCGTGCAGTACTTC.

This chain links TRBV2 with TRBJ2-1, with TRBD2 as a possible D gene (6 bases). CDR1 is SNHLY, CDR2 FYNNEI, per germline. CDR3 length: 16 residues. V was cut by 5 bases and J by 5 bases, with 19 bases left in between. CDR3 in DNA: TGTGCCAGCAGTACCATGGAGGGAGTTTTAAACAATGAGCAGTTCTTC. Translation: CASSTMEGVLNNEQFF.

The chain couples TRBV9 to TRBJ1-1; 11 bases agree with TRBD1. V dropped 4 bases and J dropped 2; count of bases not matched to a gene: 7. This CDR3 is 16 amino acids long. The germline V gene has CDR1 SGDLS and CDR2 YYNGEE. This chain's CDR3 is CASSPRTGGINTEAFF. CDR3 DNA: TGTGCCAGCAGCCCTAGGACAGGGGGCATCAACACTGAAGCTTTCTTT.

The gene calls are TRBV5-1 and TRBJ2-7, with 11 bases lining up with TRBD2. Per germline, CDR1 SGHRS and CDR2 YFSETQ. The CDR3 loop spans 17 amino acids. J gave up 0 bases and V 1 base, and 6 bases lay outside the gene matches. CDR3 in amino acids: CASSLMTSGMSSYEQYF. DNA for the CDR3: TGCGCCAGCAGCTTGATGACTAGCGGGATGAGCTCCTACGAGCAGTACTTC.

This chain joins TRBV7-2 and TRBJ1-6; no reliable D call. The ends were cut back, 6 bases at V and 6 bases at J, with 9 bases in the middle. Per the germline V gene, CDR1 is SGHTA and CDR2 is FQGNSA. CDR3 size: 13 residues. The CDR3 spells CASSPHFNSPLHF. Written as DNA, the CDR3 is TGTGCCAGCAGTCCCCATTTTAATTCACCCCTCCACTTT.

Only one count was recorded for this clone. CDR3 bases: TGTGCCAGCAGCTTGCCGGGGAGCACAGATACGCAGTATTTT. Amino acid sequence: CASSLPGSTDTQYF. This chain joins TRBV7-9 and TRBJ2-3; D possibly corresponds to TRBD2 (5 bases). Germline V CDR1 and CDR2: SEHNR, FQNEAQ (reference sequence). This CDR3 is built from 14 residues. V lost 3 bases and J 0 bases, leaving 7 bases between the germline ends.

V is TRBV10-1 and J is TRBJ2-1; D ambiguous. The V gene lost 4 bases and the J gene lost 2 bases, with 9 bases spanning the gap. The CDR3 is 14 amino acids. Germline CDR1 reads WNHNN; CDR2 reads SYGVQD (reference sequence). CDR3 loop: CASSGSTTYNEQFF. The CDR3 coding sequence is TGCGCCAGCAGTGGTAGCACGACCTACAATGAGCAGTTCTTC.

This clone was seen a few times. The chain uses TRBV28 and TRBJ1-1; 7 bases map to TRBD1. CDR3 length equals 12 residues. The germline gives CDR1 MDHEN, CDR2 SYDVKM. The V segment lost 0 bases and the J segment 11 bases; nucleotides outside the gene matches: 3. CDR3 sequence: CASSLWGRGAFF. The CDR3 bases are TGTGCCAGCAGTTTATGGGGCAGGGGGGCTTTCTTT.

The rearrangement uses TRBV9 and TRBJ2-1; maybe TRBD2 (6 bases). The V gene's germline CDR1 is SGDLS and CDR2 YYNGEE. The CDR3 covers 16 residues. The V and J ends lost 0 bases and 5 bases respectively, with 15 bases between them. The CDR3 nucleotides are TGTGCCAGCAGCGTAGGAAATAGCGGACCAAACAATGAGCAGTTCTTC. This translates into CASSVGNSGPNNEQFF.

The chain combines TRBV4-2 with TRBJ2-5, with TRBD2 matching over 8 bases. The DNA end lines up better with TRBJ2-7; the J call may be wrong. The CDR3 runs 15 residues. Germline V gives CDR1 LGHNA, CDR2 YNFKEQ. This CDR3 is CASSQLSGTTYEQYF. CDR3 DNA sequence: TGTGCCAGCAGCCAACTTAGCGGGACAACCTACGAGCAGTACTTC.

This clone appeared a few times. The CDR3 DNA reads as TGTGCCAGCAGTAGCGACGAAGCTTTCTTT. It translates to CASSSDEAFF. V is TRBV28 and J is TRBJ1-1; the D is unclear. The CDR3 runs to 10 residues. Trimming stripped 5 bases from V and 8 bases from J, with 6 bases between. Per the germline V gene, CDR1 is MDHEN and CDR2 is SYDVKM.

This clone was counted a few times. As DNA, the CDR3 is TGCGCCAGCAGCGGACAGTTCTACGAGCAGTACTTC. It is translated as CASSGQFYEQYF. The genes are TRBV5-1 and TRBJ2-7; maybe TRBD1 (6 bases). CDR1 and CDR2 from the germline V gene are SGHRS and YFSETQ. The CDR3 is made up of 12 amino acids. V lost 4 bases to trimming and J lost 3 bases, with 8 bases between them. Based on the CDR3 plus reference TRBV5-1 and TRBJ2-7, the full variable domain is KAGVTQTPRYLIKTRGQQVTLSCSPISGHRSVSWYQQTPGQGLQFLFEYFSETQRNKGNFPGRFSGRQFSNSRSEMNVSTLELGDSALYLCASSGQFYEQYFGPGTRLTVT.

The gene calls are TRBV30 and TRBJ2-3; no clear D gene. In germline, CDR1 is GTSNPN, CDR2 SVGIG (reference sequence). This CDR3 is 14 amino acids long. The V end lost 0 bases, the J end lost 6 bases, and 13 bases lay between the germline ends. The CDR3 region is CAWSVRELPDTQYF. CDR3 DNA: TGTGCCTGGAGTGTACGTGAGCTACCCGATACGCAGTATTTT. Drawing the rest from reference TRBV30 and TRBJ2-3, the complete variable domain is SQTIHQWPATLVQPVGSPLSLECTVEGTSNPNLYWYRQAAGRGLQLLFYSVGIGQISSEVPQNLSASRPQDRQFILSSKKLLLSDSGFYLCAWSVRELPDTQYFGPGTRLTVL.

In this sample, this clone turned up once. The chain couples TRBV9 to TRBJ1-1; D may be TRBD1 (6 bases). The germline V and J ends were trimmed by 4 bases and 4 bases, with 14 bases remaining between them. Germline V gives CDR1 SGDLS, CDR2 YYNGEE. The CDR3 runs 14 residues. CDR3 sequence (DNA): TGTGCCAGCAGCCCAGGACAGAAAGGCACTGAAGCTTTCTTT. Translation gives CASSPGQKGTEAFF.

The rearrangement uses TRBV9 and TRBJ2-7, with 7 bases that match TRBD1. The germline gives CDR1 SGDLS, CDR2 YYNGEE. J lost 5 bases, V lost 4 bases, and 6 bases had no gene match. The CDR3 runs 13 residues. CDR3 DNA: TGTGCCAGCAGCCAGGGGGTCATGGACGAGCAGTACTTC. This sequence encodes CASSQGVMDEQYF. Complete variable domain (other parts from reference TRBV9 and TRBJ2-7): DSGVTQTPKHLITATGQRVTLRCSPRSGDLSVYWYQQSLDQGLQFLIQYYNGEERAKGNILERFSAQQFPDLHSELNLSSLELGDSALYFCASSQGVMDEQYFGPGTRLTVT.

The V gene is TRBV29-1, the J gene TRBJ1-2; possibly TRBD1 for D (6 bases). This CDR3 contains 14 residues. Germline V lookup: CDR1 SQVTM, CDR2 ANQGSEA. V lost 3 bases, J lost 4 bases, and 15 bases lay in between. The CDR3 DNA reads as TGCAGCGTTGATGGGGGGGCGTACTCCTATGGCTACACCTTC. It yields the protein CSVDGGAYSYGYTF.

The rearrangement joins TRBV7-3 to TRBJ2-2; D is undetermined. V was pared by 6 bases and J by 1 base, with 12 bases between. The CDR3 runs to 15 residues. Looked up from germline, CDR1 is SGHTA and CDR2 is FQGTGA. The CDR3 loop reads CASSSTGVNTGELFF. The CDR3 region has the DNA TGTGCCAGCAGTTCTACTGGAGTGAACACCGGGGAGCTGTTTTTT.

The CDR3 DNA reads as TGCAGCGTTGAAGTGGGACTCCAAGAGACCCAGTACTTC. Its translation: CSVEVGLQETQYF. This chain uses TRBV29-1 with TRBJ2-5; a weak D match, TRBD2 (6 bases). Trimming shortened V by 1 base and J by 1 base, and 7 bases separated the two germline ends. There are 13 residues in the CDR3. Germline loops: CDR1 SQVTM, CDR2 ANQGSEA. The complete variable domain, with remaining parts taken from reference TRBV29-1 and TRBJ2-5, reads SAVISQKPSRDICQRGTSLTIQCQVDSQVTMMFWYRQQPGQSLTLIATANQGSEATYESGFVIDKFPISRPNLTFSTLTVSNMSPEDSSIYLCSVEVGLQETQYFGPGTRLLVL.

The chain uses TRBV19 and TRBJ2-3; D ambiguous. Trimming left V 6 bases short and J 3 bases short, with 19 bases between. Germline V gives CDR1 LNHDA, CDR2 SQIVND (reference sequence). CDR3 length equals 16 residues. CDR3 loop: CASRRATRMGTDTQYF. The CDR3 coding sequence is TGTGCCAGTAGGCGTGCGACTCGGATGGGTACAGATACGCAGTATTTT.